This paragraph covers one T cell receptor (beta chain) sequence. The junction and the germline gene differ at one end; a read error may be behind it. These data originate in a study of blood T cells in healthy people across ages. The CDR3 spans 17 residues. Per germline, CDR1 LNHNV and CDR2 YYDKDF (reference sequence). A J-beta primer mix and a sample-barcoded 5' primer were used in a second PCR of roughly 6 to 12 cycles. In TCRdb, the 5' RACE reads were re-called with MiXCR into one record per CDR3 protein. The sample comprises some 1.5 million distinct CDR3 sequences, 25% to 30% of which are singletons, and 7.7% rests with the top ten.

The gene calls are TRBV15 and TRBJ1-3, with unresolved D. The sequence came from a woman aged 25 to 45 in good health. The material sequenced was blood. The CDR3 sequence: CATSREKTSSVGSTIYF. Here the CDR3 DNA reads TGTGCCACCAGCAGAGAAAAGACATCCTCGGTTGGAAGCACCATATATTTT.